This TCR beta chain was sequenced during a study of cytomegalovirus exposure and HLA in healthy donors. Turning to the study itself: Unique TCRs numbering some 93 million, obtained from HLA-typed donors, made up an early data release. Whole-study findings and limits: Per a later analysis, HLA-associated TCR beta chains showed more clonal expansion than other, equally common TCR beta chains. The majority of CMV-associated TCR beta chains were reported as apparently HLA-restricted in a later analysis.

The PCR employed 60 Vbeta primers together with 13 Jbeta primers. Profiling relied on immunoSEQ multiplex PCR, and the TCRdb table lists in-frame clones only, not all of them. The sample holds around 80,000 clones; approximately 62% are singletons and the top ten take 3.5% to 4.5%. Germline V gene lookup returns CDR1 LNHDA and CDR2 SQIVND (reference sequence). This CDR3 is built from 13 residues. V lost 6 bases and J lost 15, with 20 bases in between. This clone was counted once. Its antigen is undetermined. The sample comprised PBMCs. The genes are TRBV19 and TRBJ1-4; perhaps TRBD1 as D (5 bases). The receptor was isolated from a male donor in good health and CMV-seropositive. CDR3 bases: TGTGCCAGTAGAAAACATGACCGCGCGGGGGTGTTTTTT. This sequence encodes CASRKHDRAGVFF.